This T cell receptor (beta chain) is from a study of PD-1 blockade in classical Hodgkin lymphoma. All patients relapsed after autologous stem cell transplantation, and brentuximab vedotin exposure varied. CDR1 and CDR2 from the germline V gene are SGHRS and YFSETQ. Between the trimmed V and J ends, which lost 0 bases and 4 bases, there was a span of 12 bases. The CDR3 extends over 15 amino acids. TCRdb's copy holds only in-frame clones and misses some; the assay was immunoSEQ multiplex PCR. The sample holds about 61,000 clones, 85% to 90% seen once. As regards this clone: Its target is not known.

Findings and limits, study-wide: Lower baseline TCR diversity marked trial partial responders and progressors. There was a significant rise in CD4+ TCR diversity by C4D1, with no such rise for CD8+.

Sequenced here: peripheral blood mononuclear cells (PBMCs), sampled at baseline. The origin of this receptor is a human donor with classical Hodgkin lymphoma. The V call is TRBV5-1, the J call TRBJ2-3; D may match TRBD1 or TRBD2 (6 bases each). The CDR3 DNA sequence: TGCGCCAGCAGCTTGGAGTACAGGGAGGCAGATACGCAGTATTTT. Its protein is CASSLEYREADTQYF.